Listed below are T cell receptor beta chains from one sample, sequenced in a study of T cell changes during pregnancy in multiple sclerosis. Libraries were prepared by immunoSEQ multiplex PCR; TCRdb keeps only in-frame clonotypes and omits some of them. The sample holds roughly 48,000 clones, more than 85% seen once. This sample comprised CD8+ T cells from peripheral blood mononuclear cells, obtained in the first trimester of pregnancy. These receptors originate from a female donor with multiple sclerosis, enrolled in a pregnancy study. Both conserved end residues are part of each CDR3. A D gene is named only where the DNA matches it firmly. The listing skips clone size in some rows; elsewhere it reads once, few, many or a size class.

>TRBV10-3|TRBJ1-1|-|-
CAISEGGKEAFF
TGTGCCATCAGTGAAGGGGGAAAGGAAGCTTTCTTT
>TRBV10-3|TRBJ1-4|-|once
CAISAGVATNEKLFF
TGTGCCATCAGTGCGGGGGTTGCAACTAATGAAAAACTGTTTTTT
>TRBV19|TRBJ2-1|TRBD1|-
CASSIIRDRVNEQFF
TGTGCCAGTAGTATAATTCGGGACAGGGTCAATGAGCAGTTCTTC
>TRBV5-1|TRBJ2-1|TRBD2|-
CASSLGWWTSGSDEQFF
TGCGCCAGCAGCTTGGGATGGTGGACTAGCGGGAGCGATGAGCAGTTCTTC
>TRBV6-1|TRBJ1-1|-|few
CASSEGQQGIWNTEAFF
TGTGCCAGCAGTGAAGGGCAGCAGGGAATTTGGAACACTGAAGCTTTCTTT
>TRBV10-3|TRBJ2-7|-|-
CAISESHSLEQYF
TGTGCCATCAGTGAAAGCCACTCGCTCGAGCAGTACTTC
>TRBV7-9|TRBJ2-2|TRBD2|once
CASSLVASGYTGELFF
TGTGCCAGCAGCTTAGTGGCTAGCGGATACACCGGGGAGCTGTTTTTT
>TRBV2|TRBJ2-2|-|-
CASSEGSSGELFF
TGTGCCAGCAGTGAGGGCAGTTCCGGGGAGCTGTTTTTT
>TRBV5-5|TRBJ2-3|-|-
CASTSGTSTDTQYF
TGTGCCAGCACCTCAGGGACTTCAACAGATACGCAGTATTTT
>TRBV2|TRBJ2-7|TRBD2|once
CASRSGVYEQYF
TGTGCCAGCAGGAGCGGGGTCTACGAGCAGTACTTC
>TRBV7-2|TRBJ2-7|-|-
CASSLDGAPAYEQYF
TGTGCCAGCAGCTTAGATGGGGCCCCAGCCTACGAGCAGTACTTC
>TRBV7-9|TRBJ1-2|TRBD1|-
CASSMPGQAITNYGYTF
TGTGCCAGCAGCATGCCGGGACAGGCGATTACTAACTATGGCTACACCTTC
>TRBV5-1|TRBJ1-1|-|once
CASSLRGQSKGGGTEAFF
TGCGCCAGCAGCTTGCGAGGACAGAGCAAGGGTGGGGGCACTGAAGCTTTCTTT
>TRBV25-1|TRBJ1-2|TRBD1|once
CASRTDRARGNGYTF
TGTGCCAGCAGGACCGACAGGGCCAGGGGTAATGGCTACACCTTC
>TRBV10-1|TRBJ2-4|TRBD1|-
CASSDSGTVLAKNIQYF
TGCGCCAGCAGTGATTCAGGGACAGTCCTAGCCAAAAACATTCAGTACTTC
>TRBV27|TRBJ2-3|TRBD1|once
CASSPRTGASTDTQYF
TGTGCCAGCAGTCCGAGGACAGGGGCTAGCACAGATACGCAGTATTTT
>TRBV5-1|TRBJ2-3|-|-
CASSSGQGTDTQYF
TGCGCCAGCAGCTCAGGGCAGGGCACAGATACGCAGTATTTT
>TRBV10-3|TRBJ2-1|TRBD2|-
CAISAGLAGSYNEQFF
TGTGCCATCAGTGCAGGACTAGCGGGCTCCTACAATGAGCAGTTCTTC
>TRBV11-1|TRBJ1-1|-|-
CASSLDGRRALNTEAFF
TGTGCCAGCAGCTTAGACGGCAGGCGGGCCTTGAACACTGAAGCTTTCTTT
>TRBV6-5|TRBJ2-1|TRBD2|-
CASSPIAGSNEQFF
TGTGCCAGCAGTCCTATAGCGGGATCGAATGAGCAGTTCTTC
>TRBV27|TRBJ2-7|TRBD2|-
CASRAGRGLEQYF
TGTGCCAGCAGGGCGGGGAGGGGCCTCGAGCAGTACTTC
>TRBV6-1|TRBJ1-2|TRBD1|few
CASSELSMGQIIYGYTF
TGTGCCAGCAGTGAACTGAGTATGGGACAGATAATCTATGGCTACACCTTC
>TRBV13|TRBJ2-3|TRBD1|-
CASSSGQVTDTQYF
TGTGCCAGCAGCTCGGGACAGGTCACAGATACGCAGTATTTT
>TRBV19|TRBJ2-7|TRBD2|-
CASSMGLADYEQYF
TGTGCCAGTAGTATGGGACTAGCGGACTACGAGCAGTACTTC
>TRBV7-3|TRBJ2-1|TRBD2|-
CASSPQRDSYNEQFF
TGTGCCAGCAGCCCCCAGCGGGACTCCTACAATGAGCAGTTCTTC
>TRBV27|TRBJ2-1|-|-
CASARVAYNEQFF
TGTGCCAGCGCGCGGGTAGCCTACAATGAGCAGTTCTTC
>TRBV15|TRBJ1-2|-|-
CATSRPGANYGYTF
TGTGCCACCAGCAGACCGGGAGCCAACTATGGCTACACCTTC
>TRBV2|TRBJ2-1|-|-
CASSELALAYNEQFF
TGTGCCAGCAGTGAGCTAGCGTTAGCCTACAATGAGCAGTTCTTC
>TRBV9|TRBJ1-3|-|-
CASSPRVSGNTIYF
TGTGCCAGCAGCCCCCGGGTCTCTGGAAACACCATATATTTT
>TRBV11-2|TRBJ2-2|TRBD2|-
CASSPVAGTTGELFF
TGTGCCAGCAGCCCTGTAGCGGGAACCACCGGGGAGCTGTTTTTT
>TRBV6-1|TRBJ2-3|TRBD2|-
CASSGGRAPTDTQYF
TGTGCCAGCTCGGGCGGGAGGGCCCCCACAGATACGCAGTATTTT